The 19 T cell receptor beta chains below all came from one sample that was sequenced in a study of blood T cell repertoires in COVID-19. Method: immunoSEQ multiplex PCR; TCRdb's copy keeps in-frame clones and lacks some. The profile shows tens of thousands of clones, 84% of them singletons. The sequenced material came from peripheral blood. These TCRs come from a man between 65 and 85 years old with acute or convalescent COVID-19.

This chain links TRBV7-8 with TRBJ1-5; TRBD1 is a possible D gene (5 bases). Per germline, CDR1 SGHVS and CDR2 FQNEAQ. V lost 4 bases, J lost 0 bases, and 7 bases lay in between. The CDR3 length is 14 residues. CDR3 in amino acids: CASSSTDSNQPQHF. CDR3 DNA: TGTGCCAGCAGCTCGACAGATAGCAATCAGCCCCAGCATTTT.

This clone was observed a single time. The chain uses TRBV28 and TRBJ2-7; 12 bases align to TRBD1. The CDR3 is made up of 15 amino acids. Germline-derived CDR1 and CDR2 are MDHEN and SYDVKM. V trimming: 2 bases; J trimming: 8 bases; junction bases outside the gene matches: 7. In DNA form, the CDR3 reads TGTGCCAGCAGTTTACGGGACAGGGGGCCGCAGCAGCAGTACTTC. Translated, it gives CASSLRDRGPQQQYF. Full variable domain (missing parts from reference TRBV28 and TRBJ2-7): DVKVTQSSRYLVKRTGEKVFLECVQDMDHENMFWYRQDPGLGLRLIYFSYDVKMKEKGDIPEGYSVSREKKERFSLILESASTNQTSMYLCASSLRDRGPQQQYFGPGTRLTVT.

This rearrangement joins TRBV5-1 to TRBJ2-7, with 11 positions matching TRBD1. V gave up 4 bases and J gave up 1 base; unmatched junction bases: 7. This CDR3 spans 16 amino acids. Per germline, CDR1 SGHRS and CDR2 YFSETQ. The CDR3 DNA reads TGCGCCAGCAGCCAGGACAGGGGGCAATCGTCCTACGAGCAGTACTTC. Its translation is CASSQDRGQSSYEQYF. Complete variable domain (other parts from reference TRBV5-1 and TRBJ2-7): KAGVTQTPRYLIKTRGQQVTLSCSPISGHRSVSWYQQTPGQGLQFLFEYFSETQRNKGNFPGRFSGRQFSNSRSEMNVSTLELGDSALYLCASSQDRGQSSYEQYFGPGTRLTVT.

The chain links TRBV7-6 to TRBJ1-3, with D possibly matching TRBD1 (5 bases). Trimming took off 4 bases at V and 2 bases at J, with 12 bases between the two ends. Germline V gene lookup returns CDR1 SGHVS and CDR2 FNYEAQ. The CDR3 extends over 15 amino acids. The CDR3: CASSSRGGAGNTIYF. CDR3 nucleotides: TGTGCCAGCAGCTCCCGGGGCGGGGCTGGAAACACCATATATTTT. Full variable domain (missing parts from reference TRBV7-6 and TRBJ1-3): GAGVSQSPRYKVTKRGQDVALRCDPISGHVSLYWYRQALGQGPEFLTYFNYEAQQDKSGLPNDRFSAERPEGSISTLTIQRTEQRDSAMYRCASSSRGGAGNTIYFGEGSWLTVV.

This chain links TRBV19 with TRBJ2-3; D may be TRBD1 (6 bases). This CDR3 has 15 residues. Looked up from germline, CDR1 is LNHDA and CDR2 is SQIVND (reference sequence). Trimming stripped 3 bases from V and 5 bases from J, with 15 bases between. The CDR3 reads CASSIWGPGEDTQYF. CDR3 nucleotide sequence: TGTGCCAGTAGTATCTGGGGGCCCGGGGAAGATACGCAGTATTTT.

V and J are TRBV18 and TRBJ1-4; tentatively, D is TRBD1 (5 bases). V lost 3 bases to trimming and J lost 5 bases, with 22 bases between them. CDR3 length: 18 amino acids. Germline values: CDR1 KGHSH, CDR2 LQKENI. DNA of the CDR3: TGTGCCAGCTCACCCCCGACCGGAGGGGTCAGTGGCAATGAAAAACTGTTTTTT. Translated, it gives CASSPPTGGVSGNEKLFF. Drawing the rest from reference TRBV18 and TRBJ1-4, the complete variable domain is NAGVMQNPRHLVRRRGQEARLRCSPMKGHSHVYWYRQLPEEGLKFMVYLQKENIIDESGMPKERFSAEFPKEGPSILRIQQVVRGDSAAYFCASSPPTGGVSGNEKLFFGSGTQLSVL.

CDR3 nucleotides: TGTGCCAGCAGCTTACTGGGCGGGGGTGGTGAGCAGTTCTTC. Its translation: CASSLLGGGGEQFF. This rearrangement joins TRBV11-3 to TRBJ2-1, with TRBD2 identical over 7 bases. V trimming: 2 bases; J trimming: 9 bases; junction bases outside the gene matches: 7. CDR1 and CDR2 from the germline V gene are SGHNT and YENEEA. The CDR3 is 14 amino acids.

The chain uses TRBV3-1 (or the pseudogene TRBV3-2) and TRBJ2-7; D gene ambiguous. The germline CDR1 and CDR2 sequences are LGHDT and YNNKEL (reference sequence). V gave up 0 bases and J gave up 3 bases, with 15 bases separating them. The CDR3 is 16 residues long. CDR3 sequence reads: CASSQDSSSYYYEQYF. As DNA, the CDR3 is TGTGCCAGCAGCCAAGACTCAAGTTCGTACTACTACGAGCAGTACTTC.

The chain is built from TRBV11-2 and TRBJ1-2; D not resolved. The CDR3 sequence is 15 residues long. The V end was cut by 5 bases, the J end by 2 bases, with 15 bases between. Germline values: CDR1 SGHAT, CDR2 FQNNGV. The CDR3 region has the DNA TGTGCCAGCAGCCCTCGGACTTCAGGCAACTATGGCTACACCTTC. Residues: CASSPRTSGNYGYTF. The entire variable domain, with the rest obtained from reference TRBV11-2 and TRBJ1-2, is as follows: EAGVAQSPRYKIIEKRQSVAFWCNPISGHATLYWYQQILGQGPKLLIQFQNNGVVDDSQLPKDRFSAERLKGVDSTLKIQPAKLEDSAVYLCASSPRTSGNYGYTFGSGTRLTVV.

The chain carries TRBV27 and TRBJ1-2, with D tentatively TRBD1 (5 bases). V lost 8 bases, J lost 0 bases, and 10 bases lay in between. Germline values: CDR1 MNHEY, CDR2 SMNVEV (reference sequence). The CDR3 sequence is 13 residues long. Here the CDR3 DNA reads TGTGCCAGCTCGGGGGGAACTAACTATGGCTACACCTTC. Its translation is CASSGGTNYGYTF.

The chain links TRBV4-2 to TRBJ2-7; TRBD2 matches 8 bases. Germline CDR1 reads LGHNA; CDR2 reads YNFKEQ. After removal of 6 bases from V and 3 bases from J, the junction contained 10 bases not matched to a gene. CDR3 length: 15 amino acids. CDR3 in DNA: TGTGCCAGCAGAGCGGGACTAGAGGGGAGCTACGAGCAGTACTTC. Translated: CASRAGLEGSYEQYF.

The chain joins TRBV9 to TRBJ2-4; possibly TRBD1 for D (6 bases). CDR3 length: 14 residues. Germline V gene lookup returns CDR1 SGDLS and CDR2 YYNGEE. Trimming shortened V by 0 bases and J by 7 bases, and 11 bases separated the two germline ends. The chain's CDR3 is CASSVGQGSNIQYF. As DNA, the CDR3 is TGTGCCAGCAGCGTAGGGCAGGGGAGCAACATTCAGTACTTC.

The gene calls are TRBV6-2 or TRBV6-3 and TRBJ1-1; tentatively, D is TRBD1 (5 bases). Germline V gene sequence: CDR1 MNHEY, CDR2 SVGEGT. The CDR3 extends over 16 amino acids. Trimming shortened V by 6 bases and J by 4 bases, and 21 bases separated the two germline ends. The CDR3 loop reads CASSQGQGRRSTEAFF. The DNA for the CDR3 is TGTGCCAGCAGCCAGGGCCAGGGCCGGAGAAGCACTGAAGCTTTCTTT.

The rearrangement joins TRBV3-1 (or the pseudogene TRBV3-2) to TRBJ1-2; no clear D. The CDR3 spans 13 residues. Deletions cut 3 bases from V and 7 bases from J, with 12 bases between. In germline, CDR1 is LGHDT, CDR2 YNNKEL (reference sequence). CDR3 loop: CASSHIQTSGYTF. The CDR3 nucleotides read TGTGCCAGCAGCCATATACAGACTAGTGGCTACACCTTC.

This chain's CDR3 is CAWSPEGTQPQHF. The CDR3 nucleotides read TGTGCCTGGAGTCCGGAGGGGACCCAGCCCCAGCATTTT. The chain joins TRBV30 to TRBJ1-5; D may be TRBD1 (5 bases). The CDR3 loop spans 13 amino acids. Germline CDR1 reads GTSNPN; CDR2 reads SVGIG (reference sequence). The V gene lost 2 bases and the J gene lost 7 bases, with 12 bases spanning the gap.

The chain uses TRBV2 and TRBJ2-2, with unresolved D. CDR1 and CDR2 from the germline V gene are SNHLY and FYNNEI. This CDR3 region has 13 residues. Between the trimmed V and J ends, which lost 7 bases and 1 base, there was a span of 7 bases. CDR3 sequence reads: CASNTENTGELFF. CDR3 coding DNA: TGTGCCAGCAATACAGAGAACACCGGGGAGCTGTTTTTT.

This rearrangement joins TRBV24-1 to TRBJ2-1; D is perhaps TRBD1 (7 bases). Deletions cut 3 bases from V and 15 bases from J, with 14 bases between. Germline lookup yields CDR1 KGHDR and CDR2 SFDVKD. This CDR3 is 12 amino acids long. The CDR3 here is CATSDPQGGRFF. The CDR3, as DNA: TGTGCCACCAGTGATCCTCAGGGGGGACGGTTCTTC.

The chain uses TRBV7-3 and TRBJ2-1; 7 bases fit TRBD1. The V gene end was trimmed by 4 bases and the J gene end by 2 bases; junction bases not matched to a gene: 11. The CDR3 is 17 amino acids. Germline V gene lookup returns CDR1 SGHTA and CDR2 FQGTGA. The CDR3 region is CASSSGSVDRTYNEQFF. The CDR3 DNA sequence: TGTGCCAGCAGCTCCGGCAGCGTGGACAGGACCTACAATGAGCAGTTCTTC.

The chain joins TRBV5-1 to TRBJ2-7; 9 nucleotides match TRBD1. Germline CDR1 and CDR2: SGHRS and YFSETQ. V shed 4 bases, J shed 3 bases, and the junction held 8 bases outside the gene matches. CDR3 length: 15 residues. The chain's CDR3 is CASSPHGQGIYEQYF. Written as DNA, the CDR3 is TGCGCCAGCAGCCCCCACGGACAGGGGATCTACGAGCAGTACTTC.